This T cell receptor (beta chain) was retrieved from a study of blood T cell repertoires in COVID-19 (dated by TCRdb to 2020 to 2021). In the study overall: Samples covering the acute and convalescent phases of COVID-19 were provided by collaborators in the United States, Italy and Spain. The prospective study material was composed of cDNA or gDNA derived from T cells, B-cell-depleted T cells, or PBMCs. Deeply sampled blood TCRbeta repertoires from subjects exposed to, actively infected with, or recovered from COVID-19 were included in the dataset. The repertoires were released in a freely available public database intended as a resource for research on the immune response to SARS-CoV-2. The samples were drawn from the first 160 participants of the ongoing ImmuneRACE study and from 950 to 1,500 subjects provided by 6 global collaborators. The sample metadata nearly always contained a de-identified subject ID, COVID-19 status, age in years and sex. Where available, HLA class I and class II types were taken from metadata supplied by the sample provider and were not determined by assay-based typing. Study-wide conclusions, independent of this receptor: The quantity of clinical and demographic metadata differed by source and by participant and was supplied without curation.

The junction shows trimming of 1 base on V and 0 bases on J, plus 20 bases between the germline ends. Inclusive of the bounding cysteine and phenylalanine, the CDR3 is 18 residues long. The retained sequence is limited to the CDR3, 54 bases, with the frame set at the first base. According to the germline V gene, CDR1 reads SGHRS and CDR2 reads YFSETQ. To note about this clone: Its antigen remains unidentified. The sample holds no much larger clone one base away, and base qualities are not on file.

TCRbeta CDR3 regions were amplified from genomic DNA by means of the immunoSEQ Assay, a bias-controlled multiplex PCR. The paper's processing steps were these. Nucleated cell counts per sample were estimated from amplification of reference gene primers within the assay. To quantify the absolute abundance of each unique TCRbeta CDR3 rearrangement, sequence reads were collapsed and filtered. For each sample, productive Simpson clonality was calculated as the square root of Simpson's diversity index across productive rearrangements. This is the immuneACCESS table as TCRdb keeps it, with only in-frame sequences that have V and J called. A part of the clones is gone; compared with another copy, unresolved V genes explain less than half, and the rest is unexplained. V and J calls and clone size are as listed in that table; D and trimming were resolved from the DNA. A total of under 300,000 clones appear in this sample, more than 85% of them only once. The ten largest clones take up roughly 10% of the sample.

Participants in the prospective study were enrolled through a virtual design, were aged about 18 to 89 years, and lived in roughly 24 United States geographic areas. In the prospective study, participants were assigned to cohorts based on the clinical history participants reported in a screening survey and a study questionnaire. For ImmuneRACE Cohort 3, a participant was defined as recovered based on two consecutive negative NP/OP PCR tests, clearance by a healthcare professional, or resolution of symptoms. In the prospective study, mobile phlebotomists collected whole blood, serum and a nasopharyngeal or oropharyngeal swab from each participant. Prospective study participants could optionally give additional blood draws and questionnaires over an approximately two-month period. Prospective study blood samples were shipped either frozen or at room temperature before DNA extraction.

The source is a man in his forties or fifties who had recovered from COVID-19. What was sequenced was PBMCs or T cells enriched from blood (not recorded which). Here the chain combines TRBV5-1 and TRBJ2-7, and perhaps TRBD2 as D gene, on 6 matching bases. CDR3 region: CASSLWGTGDAGSYEQYF. The bases are TGCGCCAGCAGCTTGTGGGGAACGGGAGATGCGGGCTCCTACGAGCAGTACTTC.